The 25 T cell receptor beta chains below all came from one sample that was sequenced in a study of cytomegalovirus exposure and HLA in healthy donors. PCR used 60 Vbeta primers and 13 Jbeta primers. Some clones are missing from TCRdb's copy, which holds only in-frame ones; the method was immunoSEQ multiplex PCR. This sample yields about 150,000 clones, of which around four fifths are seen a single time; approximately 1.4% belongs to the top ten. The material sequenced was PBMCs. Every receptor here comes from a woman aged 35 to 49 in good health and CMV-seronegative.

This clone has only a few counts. The CDR3 here is CASHAWGGTGEAFF. CDR3 nucleotides: TGTGCCTCACACGCGTGGGGGGGCACTGGAGAAGCTTTCTTT. The chain combines TRBV19 with TRBJ1-1, with D tentatively TRBD1 (6 bases). V lost 11 bases and J 8 bases, leaving 24 bases between the germline ends. Looked up from germline, CDR1 is LNHDA and CDR2 is SQIVND (reference sequence). There are 14 residues in the CDR3.

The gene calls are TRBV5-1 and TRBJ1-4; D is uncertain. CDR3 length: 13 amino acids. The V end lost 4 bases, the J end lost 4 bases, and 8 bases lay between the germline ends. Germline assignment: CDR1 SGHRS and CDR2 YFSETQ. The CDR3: CASSEGFNEKLFF. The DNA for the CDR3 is TGCGCCAGCAGCGAGGGCTTTAATGAAAAACTGTTTTTT.

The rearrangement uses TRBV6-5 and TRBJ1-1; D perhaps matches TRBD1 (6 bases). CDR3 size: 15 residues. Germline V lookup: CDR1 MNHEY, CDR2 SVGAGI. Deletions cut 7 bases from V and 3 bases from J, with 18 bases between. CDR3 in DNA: TGTGCCAGCAACATACAGGGAGGGTGGGACACTGAAGCTTTCTTT. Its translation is CASNIQGGWDTEAFF.

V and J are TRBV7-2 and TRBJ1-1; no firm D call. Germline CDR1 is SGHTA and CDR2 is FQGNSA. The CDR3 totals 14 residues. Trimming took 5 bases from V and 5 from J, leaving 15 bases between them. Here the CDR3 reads CASSMPGRRTEAFF. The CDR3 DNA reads TGTGCCAGCAGCATGCCGGGAAGGAGGACTGAAGCTTTCTTT.

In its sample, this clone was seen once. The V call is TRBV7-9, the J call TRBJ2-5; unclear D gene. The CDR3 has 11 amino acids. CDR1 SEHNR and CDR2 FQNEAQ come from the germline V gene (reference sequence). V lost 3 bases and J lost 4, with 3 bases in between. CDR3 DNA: TGTGCCAGCAGCTTCGGAGAGACCCAGTACTTC. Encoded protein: CASSFGETQYF. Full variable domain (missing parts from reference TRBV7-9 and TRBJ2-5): DTGVSQNPRHKITKRGQNVTFRCDPISEHNRLYWYRQTLGQGPEFLTYFQNEAQLEKSRLLSDRFSAERPKGSFSTLEIQRTEQGDSAMYLCASSFGETQYFGPGTRLLVL.

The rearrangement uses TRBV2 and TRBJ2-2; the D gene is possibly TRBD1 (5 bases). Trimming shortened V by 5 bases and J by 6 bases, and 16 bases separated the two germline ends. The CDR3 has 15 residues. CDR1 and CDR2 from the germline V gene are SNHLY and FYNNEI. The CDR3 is CASSPGITPAGELFF. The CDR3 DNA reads TGTGCCAGCAGTCCAGGGATTACGCCGGCCGGGGAGCTGTTTTTT.

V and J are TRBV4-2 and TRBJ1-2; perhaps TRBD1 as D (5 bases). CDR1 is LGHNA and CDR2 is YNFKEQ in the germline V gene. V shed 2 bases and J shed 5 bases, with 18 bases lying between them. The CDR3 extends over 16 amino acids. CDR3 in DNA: TGTGCCAGCAGCCAACAGACGGGCGGGGGTCGGTATGGCTACACCTTC. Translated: CASSQQTGGGRYGYTF.

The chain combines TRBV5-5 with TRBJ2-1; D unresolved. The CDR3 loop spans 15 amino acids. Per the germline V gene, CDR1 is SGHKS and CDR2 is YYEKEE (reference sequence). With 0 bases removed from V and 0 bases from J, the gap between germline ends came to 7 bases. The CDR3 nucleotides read TGTGCCAGCAGCTTGGCCGTGAGCTCCTACAATGAGCAGTTCTTC. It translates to CASSLAVSSYNEQFF.

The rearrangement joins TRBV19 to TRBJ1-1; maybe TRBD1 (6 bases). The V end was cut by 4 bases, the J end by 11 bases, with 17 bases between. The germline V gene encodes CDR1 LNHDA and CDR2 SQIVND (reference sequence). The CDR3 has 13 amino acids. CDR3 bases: TGTGCCAGTAGTACAAGCGAAAACCAGGGGGCTTTCTTT. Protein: CASSTSENQGAFF. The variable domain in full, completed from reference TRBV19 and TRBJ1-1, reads DGGITQSPKYLFRKEGQNVTLSCEQNLNHDAMYWYRQDPGQGLRLIYYSQIVNDFQKGDIAEGYSVSREKKESFPLTVTSAQKNPTAFYLCASSTSENQGAFFGQGTRLTVV.

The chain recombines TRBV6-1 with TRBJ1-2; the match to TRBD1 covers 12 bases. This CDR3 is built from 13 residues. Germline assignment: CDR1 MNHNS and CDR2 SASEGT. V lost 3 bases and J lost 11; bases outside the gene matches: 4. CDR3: CASSDWDRGPYTF. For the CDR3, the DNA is TGTGCCAGCAGTGATTGGGACAGGGGGCCGTACACCTTC.

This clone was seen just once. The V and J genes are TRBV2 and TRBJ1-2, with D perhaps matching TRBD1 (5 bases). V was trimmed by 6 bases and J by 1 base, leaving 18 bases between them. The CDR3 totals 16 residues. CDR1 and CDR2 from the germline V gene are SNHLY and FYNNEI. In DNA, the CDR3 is TGTGCCAGCAGGAGCCTCGGCGGGGCACGTAACTATGGCTACACCTTC. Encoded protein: CASRSLGGARNYGYTF.

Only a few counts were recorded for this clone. DNA for the CDR3: TGTGCCAGCAGTTACGGGACAGGGAACACTGAAGCTTTCTTT. It encodes CASSYGTGNTEAFF. This sequence joins TRBV6-5 and TRBJ1-1; 8 nucleotides line up with TRBD1. V shed 2 bases, J shed 1 base, and the junction held 0 bases outside the gene matches. Germline CDR1 reads MNHEY; CDR2 reads SVGAGI. This CDR3 spans 14 amino acids.

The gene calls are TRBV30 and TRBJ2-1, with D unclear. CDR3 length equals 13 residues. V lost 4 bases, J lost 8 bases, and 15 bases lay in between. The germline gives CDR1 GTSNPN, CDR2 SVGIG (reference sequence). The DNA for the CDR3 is TGTGCCTGGAACCTCCTTCGCCGGTATGAGCAGTTCTTC. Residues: CAWNLLRRYEQFF.

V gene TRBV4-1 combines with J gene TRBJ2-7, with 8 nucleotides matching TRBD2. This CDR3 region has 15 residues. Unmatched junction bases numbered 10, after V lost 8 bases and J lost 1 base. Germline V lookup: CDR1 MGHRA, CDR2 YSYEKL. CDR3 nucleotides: TGCGCCAGCGGCCCCCAACTAGCGGCTTCCTACGAGCAGTACTTC. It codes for CASGPQLAASYEQYF.

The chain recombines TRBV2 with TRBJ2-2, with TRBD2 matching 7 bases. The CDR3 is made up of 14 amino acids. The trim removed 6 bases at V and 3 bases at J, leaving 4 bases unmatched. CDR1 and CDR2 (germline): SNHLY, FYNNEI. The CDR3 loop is CASRGGVDTGELFF. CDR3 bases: TGTGCCAGCAGGGGGGGGGTGGACACCGGGGAGCTGTTTTTT.

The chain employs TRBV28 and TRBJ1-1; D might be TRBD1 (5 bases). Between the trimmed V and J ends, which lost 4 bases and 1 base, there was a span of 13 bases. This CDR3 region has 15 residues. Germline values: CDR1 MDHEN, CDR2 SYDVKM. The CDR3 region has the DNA TGTGCCAGCAGTTCGCCGGGACTACAGAACACTGAAGCTTTCTTT. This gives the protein CASSSPGLQNTEAFF.

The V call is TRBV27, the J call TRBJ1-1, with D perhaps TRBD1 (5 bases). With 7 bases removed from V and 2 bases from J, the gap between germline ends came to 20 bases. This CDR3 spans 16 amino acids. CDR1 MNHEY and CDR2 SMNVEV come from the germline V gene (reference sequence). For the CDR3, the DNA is TGTGCCAGCACCCCCAGGGCAGGGATCGCCAACACTGAAGCTTTCTTT. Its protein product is CASTPRAGIANTEAFF.

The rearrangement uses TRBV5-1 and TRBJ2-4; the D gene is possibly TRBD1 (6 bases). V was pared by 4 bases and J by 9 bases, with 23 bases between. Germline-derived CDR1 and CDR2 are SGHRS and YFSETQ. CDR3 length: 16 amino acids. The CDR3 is CASSPLDRTRSTIQYF. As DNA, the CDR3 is TGCGCCAGCAGCCCCTTGGACAGAACCCGGTCAACCATTCAGTACTTC.

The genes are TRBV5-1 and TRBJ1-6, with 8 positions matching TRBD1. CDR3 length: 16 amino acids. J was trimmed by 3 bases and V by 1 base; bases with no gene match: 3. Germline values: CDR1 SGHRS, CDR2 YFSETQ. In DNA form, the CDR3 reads TGCGCCAGCAGCTTGCAAGGGACAGGCTATAATTCACCCCTCCACTTT. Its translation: CASSLQGTGYNSPLHF.

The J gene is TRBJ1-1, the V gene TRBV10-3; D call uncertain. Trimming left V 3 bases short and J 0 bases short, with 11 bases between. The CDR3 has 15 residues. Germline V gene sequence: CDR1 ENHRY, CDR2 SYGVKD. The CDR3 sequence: CAISDRQTMNTEAFF. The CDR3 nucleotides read TGTGCCATCAGTGACCGGCAAACTATGAACACTGAAGCTTTCTTT.

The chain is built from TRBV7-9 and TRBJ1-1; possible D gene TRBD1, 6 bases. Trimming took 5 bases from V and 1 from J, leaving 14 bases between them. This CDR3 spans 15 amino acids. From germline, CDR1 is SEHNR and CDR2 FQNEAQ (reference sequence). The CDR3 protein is CASSPRGRGNTEAFF. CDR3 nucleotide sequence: TGTGCCAGCAGCCCCAGGGGACGGGGGAACACTGAAGCTTTCTTT. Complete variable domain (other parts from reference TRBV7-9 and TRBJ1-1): DTGVSQNPRHKITKRGQNVTFRCDPISEHNRLYWYRQTLGQGPEFLTYFQNEAQLEKSRLLSDRFSAERPKGSFSTLEIQRTEQGDSAMYLCASSPRGRGNTEAFFGQGTRLTVV.

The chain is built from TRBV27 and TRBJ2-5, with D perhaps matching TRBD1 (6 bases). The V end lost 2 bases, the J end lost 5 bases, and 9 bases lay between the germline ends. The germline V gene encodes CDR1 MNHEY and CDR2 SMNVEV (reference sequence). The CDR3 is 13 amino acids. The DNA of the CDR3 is TGTGCCAGCAGTTTACAGGGGTGGGAGACCCAGTACTTC. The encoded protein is CASSLQGWETQYF.

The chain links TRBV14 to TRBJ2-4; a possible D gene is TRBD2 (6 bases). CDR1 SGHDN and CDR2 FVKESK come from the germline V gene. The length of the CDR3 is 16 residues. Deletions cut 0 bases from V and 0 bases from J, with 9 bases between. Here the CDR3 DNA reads TGTGCCAGCAGCCAAGAGTTGGGACTAGCCAAAAACATTCAGTACTTC. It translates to CASSQELGLAKNIQYF. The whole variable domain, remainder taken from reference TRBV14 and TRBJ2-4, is EAGVTQFPSHSVIEKGQTVTLRCDPISGHDNLYWYRRVMGKEIKFLLHFVKESKQDESGMPNNRFLAERTGGTYSTLKVQPAELEDSGVYFCASSQELGLAKNIQYFGAGTRLSVL.

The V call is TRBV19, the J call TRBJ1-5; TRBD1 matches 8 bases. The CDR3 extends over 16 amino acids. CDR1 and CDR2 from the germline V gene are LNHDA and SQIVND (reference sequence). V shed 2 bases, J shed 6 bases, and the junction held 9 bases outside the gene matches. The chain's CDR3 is CASSIWGRGQAQPQHF. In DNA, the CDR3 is TGTGCCAGTAGTATATGGGGCAGGGGGCAGGCTCAGCCCCAGCATTTT.

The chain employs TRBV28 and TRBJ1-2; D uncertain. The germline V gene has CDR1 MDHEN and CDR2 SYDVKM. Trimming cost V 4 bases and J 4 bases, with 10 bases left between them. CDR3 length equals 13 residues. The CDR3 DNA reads TGTGCCAGCAGTTCAGGACGGGGCTATGGCTACACCTTC. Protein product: CASSSGRGYGYTF.